This T cell receptor beta chain comes out of a study of identical twins. Broader study findings: Where beta out-of-frame sequences were concerned, excess twin sharing was weaker. The models systematically underestimated how much out-of-frame TCR alpha was shared in monozygotic twins. High-abundance cord blood beta clonotypes had fewer insertions; memory repertoires showed none. Partly confounded zero-insertion analyses could result from invariant MAIT and iNKT cells.

This clonotype was observed many times. Its antigen remains unknown. Germline V CDR1 and CDR2: DFQATT, SNEGSKA (reference sequence). The CDR3 length is 15 residues. V was pared by 6 bases and J by 4 bases, with 14 bases of the junction left unmatched. TCRdb recomputed calls from the 5' RACE reads with MiXCR, one row per CDR3 protein. In the table there are about 240,000 distinct CDR3 sequences, about 10% of which are singletons. V usage is TRBV20-1 and J usage is TRBJ2-5; 7 nucleotides agree with TRBD2. Sequenced: memory T cells sorted from blood. The sequence derives from a man aged 50 to 59 in good health. The CDR3 DNA follows: TGCAGTGCCGGGTGGAGACTAGCCTACCTAGAGACCCAGTACTTC. Translating it yields CSAGWRLAYLETQYF.